This record concerns one T cell receptor (beta chain) sequence. Its antigen remains unidentified. Sequencing used immunoSEQ multiplex PCR; TCRdb keeps in-frame clones, though not all of them. The table lists around 1,800 clones, more than 75% of them singletons. The germline V gene encodes CDR1 MDHEN and CDR2 SYDVKM. V lost 5 bases to trimming and J lost 5 bases; unmatched junction nucleotides: 10. This CDR3 region has 15 residues. The sample is drawn from a study of T cell clonotyping in hematopoietic cell transplantation. Findings and limits, study-wide: Higher Inverse Simpson Index values in graft donor and pretransplant recipient predicted broader posttransplant TCR diversity. No sorting was done, leaving CD4 and CD8 contributions mixed. Pathologically expanded recipient clonotypes increased progressively from day 30 to day 180 as diversity fell.

This TCR was sampled from a man aged 25 to 40 in good health. Some clones in this sample may be carry-over from other donors' samples. Source material: peripheral blood mononuclear cells. The gene calls are TRBV28 and TRBJ2-5; 8 positions agree with TRBD1. CDR3 residues: CASSPPTGGQETQYF. As DNA, the CDR3 is TGTGCCAGCAGTCCCCCCACAGGGGGTCAGGAGACCCAGTACTTC. The variable domain in full, completed from reference TRBV28 and TRBJ2-5, reads DVKVTQSSRYLVKRTGEKVFLECVQDMDHENMFWYRQDPGLGLRLIYFSYDVKMKEKGDIPEGYSVSREKKERFSLILESASTNQTSMYLCASSPPTGGQETQYFGPGTRLLVL.